This T cell receptor beta chain comes out of a study of blood T cell repertoires in COVID-19. Whole-study context: Sites across the United States, Italy and Spain contributed samples from acute and convalescent COVID-19.

Authors' methods: Reference gene primers were amplified, and this amplification served to estimate nucleated cell counts. Measured with immunoSEQ multiplex PCR; TCRdb has only the in-frame clones, and not every one. V and J calls and clone size are copied from that table; D and trimming were computed from the DNA. The sample carries around 390,000 clones, about 87% recorded once. With V trimmed by 4 bases and J by 5 bases, 10 bases remained unmatched. The V gene's germline CDR1 is SGHRS and CDR2 YFSETQ. This CDR3 comprises 15 residues. Everyone who took part was roughly 18 to 89 years old, and they came from fewer than 25 US areas.

The sample comprised PBMCs or T cells enriched from blood (not recorded which). The gene calls are TRBV5-1 and TRBJ2-7; 9 nucleotides align to TRBD1. The receptor's source is a woman in her 50s who had recovered from COVID-19. DNA of the CDR3: TGCGCCAGCAGCCAATACCTTGGACAGGGGAACGAGCAGTACTTC. It specifies CASSQYLGQGNEQYF.